This T cell receptor (beta chain) was observed in a study of blood T cell repertoires in COVID-19. Clones were sequenced by immunoSEQ multiplex PCR, and TCRdb holds only the in-frame ones, with some missing. The top ten hold around 2.9% of the sample, which has 80,000 to 95,000 clones, 87% seen once. After removal of 5 bases from V and 1 base from J, the junction contained 3 bases not matched to a gene. This CDR3 is built from 15 residues. Germline assignment: CDR1 LGHDT and CDR2 YNNKEL (reference sequence). The gene calls are TRBV3-1 (or the pseudogene TRBV3-2) and TRBJ2-2; 8 nucleotides match TRBD2. Sequences were obtained from peripheral blood. This receptor was identified in a woman aged 50 to 60 with active or convalescent COVID-19. DNA of the CDR3: TGTGCCAGCAGCAGGCGGGGGGAGAACACCGGGGAGCTGTTTTTT. This sequence encodes CASSRRGENTGELFF.